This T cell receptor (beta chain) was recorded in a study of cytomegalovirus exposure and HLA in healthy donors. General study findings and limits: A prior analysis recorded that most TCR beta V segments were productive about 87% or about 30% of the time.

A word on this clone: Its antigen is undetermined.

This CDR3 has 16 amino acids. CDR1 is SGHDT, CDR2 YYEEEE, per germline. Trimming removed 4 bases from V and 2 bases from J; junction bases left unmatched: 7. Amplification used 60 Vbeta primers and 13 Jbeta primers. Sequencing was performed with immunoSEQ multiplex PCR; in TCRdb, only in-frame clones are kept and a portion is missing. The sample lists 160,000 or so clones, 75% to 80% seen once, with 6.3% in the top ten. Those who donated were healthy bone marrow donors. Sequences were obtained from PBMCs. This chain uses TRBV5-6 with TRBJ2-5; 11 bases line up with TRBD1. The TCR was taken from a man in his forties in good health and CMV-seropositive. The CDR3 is CASSATDRGRQETQYF. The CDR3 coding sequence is TGTGCCAGCAGCGCGACGGACAGGGGGCGGCAAGAGACCCAGTACTTC.